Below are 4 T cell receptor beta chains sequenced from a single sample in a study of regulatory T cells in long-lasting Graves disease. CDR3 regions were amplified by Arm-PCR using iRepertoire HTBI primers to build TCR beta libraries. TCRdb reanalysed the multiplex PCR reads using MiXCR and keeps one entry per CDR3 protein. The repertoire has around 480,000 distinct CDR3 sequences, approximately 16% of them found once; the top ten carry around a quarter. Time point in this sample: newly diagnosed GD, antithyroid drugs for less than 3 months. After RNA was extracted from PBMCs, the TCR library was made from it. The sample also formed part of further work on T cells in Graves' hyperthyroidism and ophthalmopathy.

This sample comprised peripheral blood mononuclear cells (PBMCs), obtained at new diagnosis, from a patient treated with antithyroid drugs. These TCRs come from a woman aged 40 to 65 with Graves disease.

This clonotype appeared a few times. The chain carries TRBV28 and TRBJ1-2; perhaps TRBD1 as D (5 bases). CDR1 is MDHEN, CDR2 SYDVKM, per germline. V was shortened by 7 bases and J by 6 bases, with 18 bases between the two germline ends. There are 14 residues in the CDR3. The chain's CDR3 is CASTLGQGRDGYTF. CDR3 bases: TGTGCCAGCACCCTCGGGCAGGGACGGGATGGCTACACCTTC.

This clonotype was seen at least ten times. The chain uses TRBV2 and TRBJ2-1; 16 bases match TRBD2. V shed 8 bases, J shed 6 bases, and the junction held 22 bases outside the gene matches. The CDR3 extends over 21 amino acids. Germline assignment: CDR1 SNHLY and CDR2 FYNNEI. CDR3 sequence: CASGGIPGLAGGTHDSNEQFF. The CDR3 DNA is TGTGCCAGCGGCGGCATCCCGGGACTAGCGGGGGGGACGCATGATTCCAATGAGCAGTTCTTC.

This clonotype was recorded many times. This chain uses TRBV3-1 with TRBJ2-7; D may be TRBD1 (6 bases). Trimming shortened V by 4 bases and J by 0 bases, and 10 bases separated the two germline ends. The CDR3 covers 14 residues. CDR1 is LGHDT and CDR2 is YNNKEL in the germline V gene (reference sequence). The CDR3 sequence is CASSPGQTSYEQYF. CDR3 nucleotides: TGTGCCAGCAGCCCCGGACAGACCTCCTACGAGCAGTACTTC.

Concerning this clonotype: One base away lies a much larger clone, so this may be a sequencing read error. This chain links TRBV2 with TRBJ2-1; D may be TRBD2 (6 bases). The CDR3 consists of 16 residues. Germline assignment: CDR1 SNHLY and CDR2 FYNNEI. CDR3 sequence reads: CASSEAPTSSYNEQSF. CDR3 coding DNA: TGTGCCAGCAGTGAAGCACCTACTAGCTCCTACAATGAGCAGTCCTTC.